One and the same sample provided the 2 T cell receptor beta chains below, sequenced in a study of human T cells and chemical hapten exposure. Noted time point: patch test 2, 6 weeks after DPC sensitization. Treatment given: therapeutic diphenylcyclopropenone sensitization with weekly scalp DPC. TCRdb called the RACE reads again in MiXCR, with one record for every CDR3 protein. Of approximately 350,000 distinct CDR3 sequences in the sample, about 6.9% were seen once. Sequencing used whole blood, obtained in connection with sensitization to the hapten diphenylcyclopropenone (DPC). All receptors derive from a young woman with alopecia areata. Some clones in this sample may be carry-over from other donors' samples.

The sample holds a few counts of this clonotype. The V call is TRBV3-1, the J call TRBJ2-1, with TRBD1 identical over 9 bases. V dropped 1 base and J dropped 6; count of bases not matched to a gene: 7. Per germline, CDR1 LGHDT and CDR2 YNNKEL (reference sequence). The CDR3 has 16 residues. In DNA, the CDR3 is TGTGCCAGCAGCCAAGTCTGGACAGGGGCAGGCAATGAGCAGTTCTTC. It translates to CASSQVWTGAGNEQFF.

The rearrangement joins TRBV24-1 to TRBJ1-2; D ambiguous. V was pared by 3 bases and J by 4 bases, with 8 bases between. Germline assignment: CDR1 KGHDR and CDR2 SFDVKD. The CDR3 runs to 13 residues. CDR3 region: CATSDGRVYGYTF. As DNA, the CDR3 is TGTGCCACCAGTGATGGGAGAGTCTATGGCTACACCTTC.